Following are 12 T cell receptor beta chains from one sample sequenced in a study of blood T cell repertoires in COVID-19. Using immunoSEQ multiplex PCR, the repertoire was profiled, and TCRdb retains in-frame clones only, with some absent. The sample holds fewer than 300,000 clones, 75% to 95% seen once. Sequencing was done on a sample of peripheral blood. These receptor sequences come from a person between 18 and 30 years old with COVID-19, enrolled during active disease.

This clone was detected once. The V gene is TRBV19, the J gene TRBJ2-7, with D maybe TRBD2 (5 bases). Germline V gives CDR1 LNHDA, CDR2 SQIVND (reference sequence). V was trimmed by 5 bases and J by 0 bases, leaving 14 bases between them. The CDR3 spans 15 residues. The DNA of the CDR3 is TGTGCCAGTAGTCCCGGACTTCCTAGCTCCTACGAGCAGTACTTC. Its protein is CASSPGLPSSYEQYF.

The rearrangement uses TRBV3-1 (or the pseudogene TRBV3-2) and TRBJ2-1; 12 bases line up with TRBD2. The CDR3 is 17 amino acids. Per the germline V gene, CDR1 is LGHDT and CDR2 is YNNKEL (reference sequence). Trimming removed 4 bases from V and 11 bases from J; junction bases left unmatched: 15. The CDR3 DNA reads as TGTGCCAGCAGCCGGAAACTAGCGGGAGGTCCCCAGGGGAAGCAGTTCTTC. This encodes CASSRKLAGGPQGKQFF.

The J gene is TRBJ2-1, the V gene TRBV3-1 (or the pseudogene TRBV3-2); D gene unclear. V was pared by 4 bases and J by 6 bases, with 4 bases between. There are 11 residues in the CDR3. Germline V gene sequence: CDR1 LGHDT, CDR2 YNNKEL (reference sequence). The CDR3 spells CASSRINEQFF. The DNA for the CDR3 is TGTGCCAGCAGCCGTATCAATGAGCAGTTCTTC.

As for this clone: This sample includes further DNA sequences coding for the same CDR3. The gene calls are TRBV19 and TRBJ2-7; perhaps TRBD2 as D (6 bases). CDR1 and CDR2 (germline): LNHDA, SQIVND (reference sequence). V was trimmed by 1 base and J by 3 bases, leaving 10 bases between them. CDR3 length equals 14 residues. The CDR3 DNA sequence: TGTGCCAGTAGTATAGGGGGACTGGGCTACGAGCAGTACTTC. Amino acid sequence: CASSIGGLGYEQYF.

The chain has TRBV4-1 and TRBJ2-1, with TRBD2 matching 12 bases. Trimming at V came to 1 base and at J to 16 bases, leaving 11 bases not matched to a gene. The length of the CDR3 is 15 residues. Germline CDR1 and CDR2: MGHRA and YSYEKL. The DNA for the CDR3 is TGCGCCAGCAGCCAAGGTCTAGCGGGAGGGCCCGATCCCTTCTTC. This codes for CASSQGLAGGPDPFF.

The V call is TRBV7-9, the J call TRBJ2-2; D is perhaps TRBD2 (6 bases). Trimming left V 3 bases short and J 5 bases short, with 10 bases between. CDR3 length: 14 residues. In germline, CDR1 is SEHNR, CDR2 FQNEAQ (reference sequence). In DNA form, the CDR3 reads TGTGCCAGCAGCTTGCGGGGAGGAACCGGGGAGCTGTTTTTT. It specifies CASSLRGGTGELFF.

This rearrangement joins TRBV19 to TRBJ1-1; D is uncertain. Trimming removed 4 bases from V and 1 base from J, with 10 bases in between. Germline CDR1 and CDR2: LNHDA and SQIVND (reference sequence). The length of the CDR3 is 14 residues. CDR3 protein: CASSKGETNTEAFF. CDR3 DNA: TGTGCCAGTAGTAAGGGAGAGACGAACACTGAAGCTTTCTTT.

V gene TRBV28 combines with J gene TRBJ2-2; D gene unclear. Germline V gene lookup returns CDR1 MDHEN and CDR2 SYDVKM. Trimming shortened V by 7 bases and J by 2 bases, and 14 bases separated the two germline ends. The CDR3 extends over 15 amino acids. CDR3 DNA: TGTGCCAGCACCCGGCCCTCAGGAAACACCGGGGAGCTGTTTTTT. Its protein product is CASTRPSGNTGELFF.

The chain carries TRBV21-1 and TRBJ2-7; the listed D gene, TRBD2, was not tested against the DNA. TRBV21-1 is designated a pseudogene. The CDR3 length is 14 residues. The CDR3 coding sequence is TGTGCCAGGGCTAGGGGCGGGAGGGACCACGAGCAGTACTTC. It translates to CARARGGRDHEQYF.

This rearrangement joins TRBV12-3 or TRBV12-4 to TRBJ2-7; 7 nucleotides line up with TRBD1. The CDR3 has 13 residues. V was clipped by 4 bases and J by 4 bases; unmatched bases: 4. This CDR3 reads CASSSRDRYEQYF. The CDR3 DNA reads TGTGCCAGCAGTTCCCGGGACAGATACGAGCAGTACTTC.

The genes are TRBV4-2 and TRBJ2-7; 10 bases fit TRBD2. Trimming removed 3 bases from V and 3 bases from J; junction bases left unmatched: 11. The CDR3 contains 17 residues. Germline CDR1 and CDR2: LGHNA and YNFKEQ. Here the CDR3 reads CASSQGSSGSTFYEQYF. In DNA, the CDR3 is TGTGCCAGCAGCCAGGGGTCTAGCGGGAGCACTTTCTACGAGCAGTACTTC.

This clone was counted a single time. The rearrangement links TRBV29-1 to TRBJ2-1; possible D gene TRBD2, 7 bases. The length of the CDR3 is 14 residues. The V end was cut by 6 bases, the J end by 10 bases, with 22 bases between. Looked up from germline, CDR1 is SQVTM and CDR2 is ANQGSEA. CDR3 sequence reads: CSVGGGMFGREQFF. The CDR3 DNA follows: TGCAGCGTAGGGGGAGGGATGTTCGGGCGCGAGCAGTTCTTC.